This T cell receptor beta chain is drawn from a study of OX40 agonist ivuxolimab in advanced cancers. The protocol was immunoSEQ multiplex PCR, while the TCRdb copy is restricted to in-frame clones and leaves out a portion. The data contain tens of thousands of clones, around 89% of them singletons. This CDR3 is built from 16 residues. CDR1 and CDR2 (germline): SGHTA, FQGTGA. V dropped 3 bases and J dropped 8 bases, with 20 bases sitting between them. The TCR was taken from an adult with an advanced solid tumor such as melanoma, head and neck, liver or kidney cancer. The chain links TRBV7-3 to TRBJ2-1; D might be TRBD2 (6 bases). The sample here was CD4+ or CD8+ T cells sorted from blood, taken in a trial of the OX40 agonist ivuxolimab. In nucleotides, the CDR3 is TGTGCCAGCAGCTTCGCGGGACGTAACCCGCGCGATGAGCAGTTCTTC. It encodes CASSFAGRNPRDEQFF.